The next 9 T cell receptor beta chains were all read from a single sample in a study of control samples from healthy donors and cancer patients. Sequenced by immunoSEQ multiplex PCR; TCRdb stores in-frame clones only, minus some. The sample has some 70,000 clones; roughly 80% are singletons. The specimen sequenced was PBMCs. The receptors originated from a woman in her fifties or sixties with lung cancer.

The genes are TRBV27 and TRBJ1-1; no reliable D call. This CDR3 is built from 14 residues. V dropped 5 bases and J dropped 4 bases, with 14 bases sitting between them. Per the germline V gene, CDR1 is MNHEY and CDR2 is SMNVEV (reference sequence). CDR3: CASSPSRFGTEAFF. CDR3 DNA: TGTGCCAGCAGTCCATCGCGATTTGGCACTGAAGCTTTCTTT.

The genes are TRBV5-1 and TRBJ1-1; 7 bases line up with TRBD1. The germline gives CDR1 SGHRS, CDR2 YFSETQ. The CDR3 has 15 amino acids. The V segment lost 0 bases and the J segment 7 bases; nucleotides outside the gene matches: 9. The CDR3 sequence: CASSLAPTGSVEAFF. For the CDR3, the DNA is TGCGCCAGCAGCTTGGCCCCGACAGGGAGTGTTGAAGCTTTCTTT.

This chain joins TRBV7-2 and TRBJ2-3; 8 bases are a match to TRBD2. With V trimmed by 4 bases and J by 2 bases, 8 bases remained unmatched. The CDR3 has 16 residues. Germline CDR1 is SGHTA and CDR2 is FQGNSA. For the CDR3, the DNA is TGTGCCAGCAGCTCCCGTTTAGCGGGGAACACAGATACGCAGTATTTT. Protein product: CASSSRLAGNTDTQYF.

Only one count was recorded for this clone. The CDR3 region has the DNA TGTGCCAGCAGCTCCAGGGTCGAGCAGTACTTC. This sequence encodes CASSSRVEQYF. This chain uses TRBV3-1 (or the pseudogene TRBV3-2) with TRBJ2-7; D may be TRBD1 (5 bases). The germline V gene encodes CDR1 LGHDT and CDR2 YNNKEL (reference sequence). The CDR3 consists of 11 residues. Between the trimmed V and J ends, which lost 5 bases and 6 bases, there was a span of 8 bases.

This clone is deemed medium-sized. The chain is built from TRBV7-9 and TRBJ1-2; 7 positions agree with TRBD1. Germline V lookup: CDR1 SEHNR, CDR2 FQNEAQ (reference sequence). This CDR3 spans 14 amino acids. Trimming removed 4 bases from V and 4 bases from J; junction bases left unmatched: 6. CDR3 sequence: CASSSPGTAYGYTF. The CDR3 DNA reads as TGTGCCAGCAGCTCACCCGGGACAGCCTATGGCTACACCTTC.

This clone appeared once. V is TRBV10-3 and J is TRBJ1-1; D remains unclear. This CDR3 has 12 residues. CDR1 and CDR2 from the germline V gene are ENHRY and SYGVKD. Trimming took 2 bases from V and 1 from J, leaving 2 bases between them. CDR3 sequence (DNA): TGTGCCATCAGTGAGGGGAACACTGAAGCTTTCTTT. Its translation is CAISEGNTEAFF.

The chain employs TRBV9 and TRBJ1-1, with D hard to call. The germline V and J ends were trimmed by 2 bases and 4 bases, with 15 bases remaining between them. CDR1 and CDR2 from the germline V gene are SGDLS and YYNGEE. The CDR3 sequence is 15 residues long. The CDR3 DNA reads as TGTGCCAGCAGCGTGCTGGGAGCCGGGGTCACTGAAGCTTTCTTT. Protein sequence: CASSVLGAGVTEAFF.

The chain links TRBV7-9 to TRBJ1-4; D is uncertain. From germline, CDR1 is SEHNR and CDR2 FQNEAQ (reference sequence). The V and J ends lost 2 bases and 7 bases respectively, with 11 bases between them. There are 14 residues in the CDR3. This chain's CDR3 is CASSLIGGGEKLFF. CDR3 nucleotides: TGTGCCAGCAGCTTAATAGGAGGAGGTGAAAAACTGTTTTTT.

The CDR3 nucleotides are TGTGCCAGCAGCCTCCAGGGGTTAGGAAACACCATATATTTT. It encodes CASSLQGLGNTIYF. This chain connects TRBV7-2 to TRBJ1-3; D may be TRBD1 (6 bases). The ends were cut back, 5 bases at V and 4 bases at J, with 12 bases in the middle. CDR1 and CDR2 (germline): SGHTA, FQGNSA. This CDR3 is 14 amino acids long.